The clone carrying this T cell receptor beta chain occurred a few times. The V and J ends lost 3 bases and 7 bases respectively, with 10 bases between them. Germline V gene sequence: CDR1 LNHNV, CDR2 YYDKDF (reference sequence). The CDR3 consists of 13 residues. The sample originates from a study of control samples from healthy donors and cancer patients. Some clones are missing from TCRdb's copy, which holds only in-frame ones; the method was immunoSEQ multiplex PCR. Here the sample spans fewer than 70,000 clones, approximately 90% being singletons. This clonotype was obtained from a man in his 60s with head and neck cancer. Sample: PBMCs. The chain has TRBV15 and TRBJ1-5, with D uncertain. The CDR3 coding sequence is TGTGCCACCAGCAGTGACACCGGGCAGCCCCAGCATTTT. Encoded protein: CATSSDTGQPQHF.